These T cell receptor beta chains were read from a single sample in a study of blood T cell repertoires in COVID-19. The assay was immunoSEQ multiplex PCR, and TCRdb's table has in-frame clones only and misses some. The profile shows about 33,000 clones, around nine tenths of them singletons. The source material was peripheral blood. The origin of the receptors is a woman older than 75 with active or convalescent COVID-19. CDR3s include the opening cysteine and the closing phenylalanine or tryptophan. D genes are given only for firm matches. Clone size, where shown, is once, few, many, or a class for clones that have expanded.

CDR3aa: CASSFQGRTEAFF
CDR3nt: TGCGCCAGCAGCTTCCAGGGGCGGACTGAAGCTTTCTTT
v_gene: TRBV5-1
d_gene: -
abundance: once
j_gene: TRBJ1-1

CDR3aa: CATEVGGLGYYGYTF
CDR3nt: TGTGCCACTGAGGTGGGCGGACTTGGTTACTATGGCTACACCTTC
v_gene: TRBV6-5
d_gene: -
abundance: -
j_gene: TRBJ1-2

CDR3aa: CASSGTVNTGELFF
CDR3nt: TGTGCCAGCAGTGGGACAGTGAACACCGGGGAGCTGTTTTTT
v_gene: TRBV5-8
d_gene: TRBD1
abundance: -
j_gene: TRBJ2-2

CDR3aa: CASTLRQANTEAFF
CDR3nt: TGTGCCAGCACCCTTAGACAGGCGAACACTGAAGCTTTCTTT
v_gene: TRBV28
d_gene: -
abundance: -
j_gene: TRBJ1-1

CDR3aa: CASVAGWDRVYTIYF
CDR3nt: TGCGCCAGCGTCGCCGGTTGGGACAGGGTATACACCATATATTTT
v_gene: TRBV5-1
d_gene: TRBD1
abundance: -
j_gene: TRBJ1-3

CDR3aa: CASSEARTSVDTQYF
CDR3nt: TGTGCCAGCAGTGAAGCGCGGACTAGCGTAGATACGCAGTATTTT
v_gene: TRBV6-1
d_gene: TRBD2
abundance: -
j_gene: TRBJ2-3

CDR3aa: CAWSAGGNDQPQHF
CDR3nt: TGTGCCTGGAGTGCGGGGGGGAACGATCAGCCCCAGCATTTT
v_gene: TRBV30
d_gene: -
abundance: few
j_gene: TRBJ1-5

CDR3aa: CASRSPGRDRHGYTF
CDR3nt: TGTGCCAGCAGATCTCCAGGCCGGGACAGACATGGCTACACCTTC
v_gene: TRBV28
d_gene: TRBD1
abundance: -
j_gene: TRBJ1-2

CDR3aa: CASSGTGVHSGNTIYF
CDR3nt: TGTGCCAGCAGCGGGACAGGGGTTCACTCTGGAAACACCATATATTTT
v_gene: TRBV9
d_gene: TRBD1
abundance: -
j_gene: TRBJ1-3

CDR3aa: CASSSGQEVGNTIYF
CDR3nt: TGCGCCAGCAGCTCGGGACAGGAGGTTGGAAACACCATATATTTT
v_gene: TRBV5-1
d_gene: TRBD1
abundance: -
j_gene: TRBJ1-3

CDR3aa: CASSPGTGGNSGANVLTF
CDR3nt: TGCGCCAGCAGCCCGGGGACAGGGGGAAACTCTGGGGCCAACGTCCTGACTTTC
v_gene: TRBV5-1
d_gene: TRBD1
abundance: -
j_gene: TRBJ2-6

CDR3aa: CASCGSYTGELFF
CDR3nt: TGTGCCAGCTGCGGGTCTTACACCGGGGAGCTGTTTTTT
v_gene: TRBV2
d_gene: -
abundance: -
j_gene: TRBJ2-2

CDR3aa: CASTIGQTQNYGYTF
CDR3nt: TGTGCCAGTACCATTGGACAGACACAGAACTATGGCTACACCTTC
v_gene: TRBV19
d_gene: -
abundance: -
j_gene: TRBJ1-2

CDR3aa: CATLKEYGYTF
CDR3nt: TGTGCCACGTTGAAGGAGTATGGCTACACCTTC
v_gene: TRBV6-5
d_gene: -
abundance: few
j_gene: TRBJ1-2

CDR3aa: CASSPGTSGGPGETQYF
CDR3nt: TGCGCCAGCAGCCCCGGGACTAGCGGGGGGCCGGGGGAGACCCAGTACTTC
v_gene: TRBV5-1
d_gene: TRBD2
abundance: -
j_gene: TRBJ2-5

CDR3aa: CASSPLKGTSGGPSTDTQYF
CDR3nt: TGTGCCAGCAGCCCCCTTAAAGGGACTAGCGGGGGCCCTAGCACAGATACGCAGTATTTT
v_gene: TRBV28
d_gene: TRBD2
abundance: -
j_gene: TRBJ2-3

CDR3aa: CASSESRGSSGELFF
CDR3nt: TGCGCCAGCAGTGAGTCCAGGGGCTCTTCCGGGGAGCTGTTTTTT
v_gene: TRBV10-1
d_gene: -
abundance: -
j_gene: TRBJ2-2

CDR3aa: CATSRTGVATNEKLFF
CDR3nt: TGTGCCACCAGCAGGACAGGGGTTGCAACTAATGAAAAACTGTTTTTT
v_gene: TRBV15
d_gene: TRBD1
abundance: -
j_gene: TRBJ1-4

CDR3aa: CASRRGDREDQPQHF
CDR3nt: TGTGCCAGCAGGAGGGGGGACAGGGAAGATCAGCCCCAGCATTTT
v_gene: TRBV2
d_gene: TRBD1
abundance: -
j_gene: TRBJ1-5

CDR3aa: CASSLALAGTDTQYF
CDR3nt: TGTGCCAGCAGCTTAGCTCTAGCGGGAACAGATACGCAGTATTTT
v_gene: TRBV7-3
d_gene: TRBD2
abundance: -
j_gene: TRBJ2-3

CDR3aa: CASRSRTGFREKLFF
CDR3nt: TGTGCCAGCAGAAGTAGGACAGGGTTTCGGGAAAAACTGTTTTTT
v_gene: TRBV13
d_gene: TRBD1
abundance: -
j_gene: TRBJ1-4

CDR3aa: CASSFGQGAGELFF
CDR3nt: TGTGCCAGCAGCTTCGGTCAGGGTGCCGGGGAGCTGTTTTTT
v_gene: TRBV5-8
d_gene: -
abundance: -
j_gene: TRBJ2-2

CDR3aa: CATSSPGQYYGYTF
CDR3nt: TGTGCCACCAGTTCTCCCGGACAGTACTATGGCTACACCTTC
v_gene: TRBV24-1
d_gene: -
abundance: few
j_gene: TRBJ1-2

CDR3aa: CAISGLTGSGPLHF
CDR3nt: TGTGCCATCAGTGGTCTGACAGGGTCGGGGCCCCTCCACTTT
v_gene: TRBV10-3
d_gene: TRBD1
abundance: few
j_gene: TRBJ1-6

CDR3aa: CSVVQENNQPQHF
CDR3nt: TGCAGCGTTGTCCAGGAAAACAATCAGCCCCAGCATTTT
v_gene: TRBV29-1
d_gene: -
abundance: -
j_gene: TRBJ1-5

CDR3aa: CASSDSRTGVLVYEQYF
CDR3nt: TGTGCCAGCAGTGACTCGAGGACAGGCGTCCTTGTCTACGAGCAGTACTTC
v_gene: TRBV6-4
d_gene: TRBD1
abundance: -
j_gene: TRBJ2-7

CDR3aa: CASSRRRAGGETQYF
CDR3nt: TGTGCCAGCAGCCGGAGGAGAGCCGGTGGAGAGACCCAGTACTTC
v_gene: TRBV3-1/TRBV3-2
d_gene: -
abundance: once
j_gene: TRBJ2-5